Listed here are 4 T cell receptor beta chains from one sample, sequenced in a study of CD8+CD57+ T cells in acquired aplastic anemia (dated by TCRdb to about 2018). Instrument used: Illumina HiSeq 2000. TCR beta VDJ combination and CDR3 sequence profiling used genomic DNA as the template. In TCRdb, the public reads were trimmed at Q25 with fastp and aligned with MiXCR, with productive beta chains retained. Every CDR3 protein is listed once, alongside the most common genes and DNA of its rows. The sample includes just over 450,000 distinct CDR3 sequences, with less than 35% observed a single time. The ten biggest clones cover nearly 0.85% of the sample. Flow cytometry had shown CD8+CD57+ cell expansion in the patients selected for sequencing. Input material: sorted CD4+, CD8+, or CD8+CD57+ T cells (not recorded which) from PBMCs. Every receptor here comes from a human donor with aplastic anemia.

Comment on this clonotype: Since a much larger clone is just one base distant, this may be a read error. V and J are TRBV2 and TRBJ1-1, with D perhaps TRBD1 (6 bases). Germline loops: CDR1 SNHLY, CDR2 FYNNEI. The length of the CDR3 is 14 residues. The CDR3 DNA reads TGTGCCAGCAGTGATGGGGGGGGGGACACTGAAGCTTTATTT. Amino acids: CASSDGGGDTEALF. Using reference TRBV2 and TRBJ1-1 for the parts outside the CDR3, the full variable domain is EPEVTQTPSHQVTQMGQEVILRCVPISNHLYFYWYRQILGQKVEFLVSFYNNEISEKSEIFDDQFSVERPDGSNFTLKIRSTKLEDSAMYFCASSDGGGDTEALFGQGTRLTVV.

This clonotype was seen a handful of times. J is TRBJ1-4 and V is TRBV2; a possible D gene is TRBD1 (6 bases). This CDR3 has 15 residues. The germline gives CDR1 SNHLY, CDR2 FYNNEI. The V end lost 11 bases, the J end lost 0 bases, and 16 bases lay between the germline ends. The CDR3 region has the DNA TGTGCCGGAAACCGAAGGGGGGCAACTAATGAAAAACTGTTTTTT. Its protein product is CAGNRRGATNEKLFF.

Ten or more counts support this clonotype. The rearrangement uses TRBV2 and TRBJ1-1; 7 nucleotides align to TRBD1. V shed 2 bases, J shed 8 bases, and the junction held 8 bases outside the gene matches. There are 14 residues in the CDR3. The germline gives CDR1 SNHLY, CDR2 FYNNEI. The DNA for the CDR3 is TGTGCCAGCAGTGAACTCGGGACAGCAGGGGAAGCTTTCTTT. Its translation is CASSELGTAGEAFF.

This clonotype was counted between two and nine times. A read error may be the cause here, since a much bigger clone is one base away. This rearrangement joins TRBV10-3 to TRBJ2-5; tentatively, D is TRBD1 (6 bases). V lost 3 bases and J lost 1, with 12 bases in between. This CDR3 comprises 15 residues. Germline CDR1 ENHRY, CDR2 SYGVKD. The CDR3 DNA sequence: TGTGCCATCAGTGAAAACACAGGGACCCAAGAGACCCAGTACTTC. Protein product: CAISENTGTQETQYF.